The clone carrying this T cell receptor beta chain was detected only once. This sample was taken from a study of blood T cell repertoires in COVID-19. Study-level background: Nucleic acid was either cDNA or gDNA, and it came from T cells, B-cell-depleted T cells, or PBMCs.

Trimming removed 4 bases from V and 2 bases from J, with 12 bases in between. Per the germline V gene, CDR1 is SGHKS and CDR2 is YYEKEE (reference sequence). CDR3 length equals 14 residues. Generated by immunoSEQ multiplex PCR, the TCRdb table keeps only in-frame clones and is missing some. The sample has about 97,000 clones, about 72% seen once. The sequence derives from a man in his fifties or sixties with active or convalescent COVID-19. The V call is TRBV5-5, the J call TRBJ2-5; perhaps TRBD2 as D (5 bases). Specimen: peripheral blood. The CDR3 loop reads CASSPRGRQETQYF. In nucleotides, the CDR3 is TGTGCCAGCAGCCCTCGTGGGAGACAAGAGACCCAGTACTTC.